Detailed here is one T cell receptor beta chain. PCR was performed using 60 Vbeta and 13 Jbeta primers. The protocol was immunoSEQ multiplex PCR, while the TCRdb copy is restricted to in-frame clones and leaves out a portion. In the table there are 120,000 or so clones, 81% of which are singletons. The entry originates in a study of cytomegalovirus exposure and HLA in healthy donors. Trimming shortened V by 2 bases and J by 4 bases, and 8 bases separated the two germline ends. The CDR3 runs 13 residues. Germline V lookup: CDR1 SGHTA, CDR2 FQGTGA. Sequencing input: PBMCs. The TCR was taken from a man in his late teens or twenties in good health and CMV-seronegative. The V gene is TRBV7-3, the J gene TRBJ2-5; a weak D match, TRBD2 (6 bases). The CDR3 reads CASSLGGLETQYF. CDR3 in DNA: TGTGCCAGCAGCTTAGGGGGGTTAGAGACCCAGTACTTC.